This T cell receptor beta chain was profiled in a study of blood T cell repertoires in COVID-19 (dated by TCRdb to about 2020). Background on the whole study: The collaborator samples originated in the United States, Italy and Spain and spanned the acute and convalescent phases of COVID-19. The material from the prospective study consisted of cDNA or gDNA derived from T cells, B-cell-depleted T cells, or PBMCs. Subjects who had been exposed to COVID-19, were actively infected with it, or had recovered from it provided the deeply sampled blood TCRbeta repertoires that made up the dataset. A freely available public database, intended as a resource for researchers studying the immune response to SARS-CoV-2, is where the repertoires were released. Samples were obtained from the ongoing ImmuneRACE study (first 160 participants) and from about 1,300 subjects provided by 6 global collaborators. Sample metadata almost always included a de-identified subject ID, COVID-19 status, age in years and sex. Where available, HLA class I and class II types were taken from metadata supplied by the sample provider and were not determined by assay-based typing.

Its CDR3 holds 15 amino acids, cysteine through phenylalanine. The entry retains the CDR3 DNA only, 45 bases that are in frame from base 1. Compared with germline, V lacks 6 bases and J lacks 1 base; bases without a gene match: 8. Per the germline V gene, LGHNT is the CDR1 and FRNRAP is the CDR2. Worth noting for this clone: Its target antigen remains unknown. No qualities accompany the bases; no much larger clone lies one base away.

TCRbeta CDR3 regions were amplified from genomic DNA by means of the immunoSEQ Assay, a bias-controlled multiplex PCR. In the source study's methods: Within the assay, amplification of reference gene primers was used to estimate how many nucleated cells each sample contained. To quantify the absolute abundance of each unique TCRbeta CDR3 rearrangement, sequence reads were collapsed and filtered. Productive Simpson clonality was computed per sample as the square root of Simpson's diversity index over productive rearrangements. TCRdb provides this immuneACCESS table in a form limited to in-frame rearrangements. Some clones are lacking; in checked studies, under half of them reflect an unresolved V gene, and why the rest are absent is not known. V and J calls and clone size follow that table, whereas D and trimming were derived from the DNA. In this sample the table shows around 99,000 clones, 84% of which occur a single time. The ten largest make up roughly 7% of the sample.

Each collaborating institution followed its own protocols to collect whole blood in K2EDTA tubes. Collaborator samples were shipped for TCRbeta analysis as frozen whole blood, isolated PBMCs, or DNA extracted from either sample type. What the authors observed across the whole study: How much clinical and demographic metadata was included differed by source and by participant, and the metadata was provided uncurated.

This chain is built from TRBV12-5 and TRBJ1-1; TRBD1 agrees with 7 junctional bases. This clonotype was obtained from a woman between 50 and 59 years old with acute or convalescent COVID-19. The specimen sequenced was peripheral blood. The CDR3 in this case is CASGPAGTANTEAFF. The DNA sequence follows: TGTGCTAGTGGCCCCGCCGGGACAGCGAACACTGAAGCTTTCTTT.